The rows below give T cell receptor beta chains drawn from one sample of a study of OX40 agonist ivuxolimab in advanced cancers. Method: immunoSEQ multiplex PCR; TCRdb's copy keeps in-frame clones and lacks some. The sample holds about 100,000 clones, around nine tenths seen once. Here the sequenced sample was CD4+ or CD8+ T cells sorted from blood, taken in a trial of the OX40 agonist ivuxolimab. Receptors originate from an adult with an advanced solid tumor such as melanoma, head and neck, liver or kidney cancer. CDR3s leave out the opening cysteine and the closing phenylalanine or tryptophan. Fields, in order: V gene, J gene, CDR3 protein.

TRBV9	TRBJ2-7	ASSVGDSEYEQY
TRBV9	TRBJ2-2	ASSPRGGSLTGELF
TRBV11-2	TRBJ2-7	ASSLGRGPPYEQY
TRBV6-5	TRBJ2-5	ASSYSGRGSFRAQY
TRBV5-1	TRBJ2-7	ASSVTPGQGGYEQY
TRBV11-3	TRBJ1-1	ASSLGPTDKAF
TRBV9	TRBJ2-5	ASSASRDSIQETQY
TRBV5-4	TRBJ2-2	ASSPRDPNTGELF
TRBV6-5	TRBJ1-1	ASRSRGQNTEAF
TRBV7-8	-	ASSLRGGLYEQY
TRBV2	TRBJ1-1	ASSRQGGLEEAF
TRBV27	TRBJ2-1	ASSRLGTRGHNEQF
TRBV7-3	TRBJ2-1	ASSRSMYNEQF
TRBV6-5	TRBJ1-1	ASRGQGNPEAF
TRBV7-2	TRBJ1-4	ASSLSFDGYNEKLF
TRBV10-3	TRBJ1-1	AIGNRGLNTEAF
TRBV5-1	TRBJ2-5	ASRRLAGDETQY
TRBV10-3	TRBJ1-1	APSTGGNTEAF
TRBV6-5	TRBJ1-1	ASSPLGQPTEAF
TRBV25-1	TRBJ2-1	ASSPTGVNEQF
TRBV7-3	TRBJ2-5	ASSLSSRKEETQY
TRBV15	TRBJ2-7	ATSRVTSGSFQY
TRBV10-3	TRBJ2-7	AITPKVSYEQY
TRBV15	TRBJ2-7	ATGQGRTYEQY
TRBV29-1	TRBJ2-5	SGQGYLGRVKETQY
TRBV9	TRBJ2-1	ASSVQGSSYNEQF
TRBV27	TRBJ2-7	ASSLKRLFGYEQY
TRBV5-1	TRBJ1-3	ASSVGQPPNTIY
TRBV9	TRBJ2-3	ASSHSATDTQY